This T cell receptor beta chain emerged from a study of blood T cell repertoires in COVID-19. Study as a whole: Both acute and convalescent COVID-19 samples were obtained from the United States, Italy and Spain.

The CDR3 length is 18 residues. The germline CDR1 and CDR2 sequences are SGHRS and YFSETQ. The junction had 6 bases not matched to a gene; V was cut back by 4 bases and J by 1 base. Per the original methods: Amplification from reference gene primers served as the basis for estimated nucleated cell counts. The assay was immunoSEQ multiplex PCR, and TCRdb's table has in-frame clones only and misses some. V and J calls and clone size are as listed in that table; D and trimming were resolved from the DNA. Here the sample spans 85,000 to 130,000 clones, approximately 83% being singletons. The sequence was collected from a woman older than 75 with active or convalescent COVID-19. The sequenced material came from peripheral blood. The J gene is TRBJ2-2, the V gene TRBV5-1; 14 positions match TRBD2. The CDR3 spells CASSPGLAGGLNTGELFF. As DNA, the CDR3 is TGCGCCAGCAGCCCCGGACTAGCGGGGGGACTGAACACCGGGGAGCTGTTTTTT.